These 29 T cell receptor beta chains originate from one sample sequenced in a study of cytomegalovirus exposure and HLA in healthy donors. It was with 60 Vbeta and 13 Jbeta primers that the PCR ran. Sequencing used immunoSEQ multiplex PCR; TCRdb keeps in-frame clones, though not all of them. The sample includes under 150,000 clones, 9% to 10% seen only once; the top ten take about 3%. Source material: PBMCs. The receptors shown here come from a man younger than 45 in good health and CMV-seronegative.

V usage is TRBV25-1 and J usage is TRBJ2-7; 7 bases fit TRBD2. Germline V CDR1 and CDR2: MGHDK, SYGVNS. Trimming cost V 8 bases and J 2 bases; bases outside gene matches: 6. The length of the CDR3 is 13 residues. This chain's CDR3 is CASPGGDPYEQYF. The CDR3 DNA reads TGTGCCAGCCCTGGGGGGGACCCCTACGAGCAGTACTTC.

The V gene is TRBV7-6, the J gene TRBJ1-1; 7 bases are shared with TRBD1. The CDR3 extends over 15 amino acids. The germline V gene encodes CDR1 SGHVS and CDR2 FNYEAQ. V shed 1 base, J shed 5 bases, and the junction held 7 bases outside the gene matches. The CDR3 here is CASSLVQGGGTEAFF. CDR3 DNA sequence: TGTGCCAGCAGCTTAGTACAAGGGGGCGGAACTGAAGCTTTCTTT.

This clone was seen only a few times. The CDR3 bases are TGCGCCAGCGAGGGACTAGCGGCTGAGCAGTTCTTC. It specifies CASEGLAAEQFF. V and J are TRBV5-1 and TRBJ2-1; 11 nucleotides line up with TRBD2. Unmatched junction bases numbered 3, after V lost 7 bases and J lost 9 bases. The CDR3 contains 12 residues. Germline V gene lookup returns CDR1 SGHRS and CDR2 YFSETQ.

This clone has just a few counts. This chain joins TRBV4-3 and TRBJ2-3; TRBD2 aligns across 9 bases. Germline V gene data show CDR1 as LGHNA and CDR2 as YSLEER. V lost 0 bases, J lost 2 bases, and 6 bases stayed unmatched. This CDR3 is 17 amino acids long. This chain's CDR3 is CASSQDLPSGTTDTQYF. Here the CDR3 DNA reads TGCGCCAGCAGCCAAGATCTGCCTAGCGGGACCACAGATACGCAGTATTTT.

The genes are TRBV11-2 and TRBJ2-7; TRBD1 matches at 10 bases. CDR1 SGHAT and CDR2 FQNNGV come from the germline V gene. This CDR3 is 16 amino acids long. V lost 2 bases and J lost 6; bases outside the gene matches: 10. CDR3 bases: TGTGCCAGCAGCTTATACCGGGGACAGGGGCTCTCCGAGCAGTACTTC. It yields the protein CASSLYRGQGLSEQYF.

This clone appeared a few times. V is TRBV19 and J is TRBJ2-7; no clear D. Trimming cost V 6 bases and J 2 bases, with 14 bases left between them. CDR1 is LNHDA and CDR2 is SQIVND in the germline V gene (reference sequence). The CDR3 has 14 amino acids. The CDR3 loop reads CASSRHINPYEQYF. The CDR3 DNA is TGTGCCAGTAGCCGACACATCAACCCCTACGAGCAGTACTTC.

J is TRBJ2-5 and V is TRBV4-2; TRBD2 aligns across 8 bases. Trimming removed 2 bases from V and 1 base from J; junction bases left unmatched: 3. The CDR3 length is 15 residues. Germline CDR1 reads LGHNA; CDR2 reads YNFKEQ. The CDR3 nucleotides read TGTGCCAGCAGCCAATCTACTAGCGGCCAAGAGACCCAGTACTTC. Its translation is CASSQSTSGQETQYF.

The V call is TRBV30, the J call TRBJ1-1, with D possibly TRBD1 on 5 matching bases. The ends were cut back, 1 base at V and 4 bases at J, with 16 bases in the middle. CDR1 is GTSNPN, CDR2 SVGIG, per germline (reference sequence). CDR3 size: 15 residues. CDR3 amino acids: CAWSATPGMSTEAFF. CDR3 in DNA: TGTGCCTGGAGTGCGACTCCAGGGATGAGCACTGAAGCTTTCTTT.

The rearrangement links TRBV5-1 to TRBJ2-5, with D uncertain. The tail of the sequence fits TRBJ2-7 better, so the J call may be wrong. The germline V gene has CDR1 SGHRS and CDR2 YFSETQ. The CDR3 consists of 15 residues. CDR3 sequence: CASSLGQVQPYEQYF. In nucleotides, the CDR3 is TGCGCCAGCAGCTTGGGGCAGGTCCAGCCCTACGAGCAGTACTTC.

The V gene is TRBV15, the J gene TRBJ1-5; the match to TRBD1 covers 9 bases. Losses at the gene ends were 5 bases for V and 0 bases for J; bases not matched to a gene: 14. The CDR3 runs to 19 residues. Germline loops: CDR1 LNHNV, CDR2 YYDKDF (reference sequence). CDR3 loop: CATSDTGGFNFLSNQPQHF. CDR3 in DNA: TGTGCCACCAGCGACACAGGGGGCTTTAACTTTCTTAGCAATCAGCCCCAGCATTTT.

The CDR3 reads CASSLTGGSGNTIYF. CDR3 sequence (DNA): TGTGCCAGCAGCTTAACAGGGGGATCTGGAAACACCATATATTTT. The J gene is TRBJ1-3, the V gene TRBV11-3, with 8 bases that match TRBD1. Germline CDR1 SGHNT, CDR2 YENEEA. V lost 2 bases and J lost 1; bases outside the gene matches: 1. The CDR3 is 15 residues long.

The chain employs TRBV4-1 and TRBJ1-2; TRBD1 agrees at 11 bases. The junction had 5 bases not matched to a gene; V was cut back by 0 bases and J by 8 bases. The CDR3 totals 15 residues. CDR1 and CDR2 from the germline V gene are MGHRA and YSYEKL. CDR3 DNA sequence: TGCGCCAGCAGCCAAGATGGGGACAGGGGGAGAGGCTACACCTTC. Its translation is CASSQDGDRGRGYTF.

This clone was detected a few times. This chain connects TRBV27 to TRBJ2-6; 9 bases fit TRBD2. Trimming took 9 bases from V and 3 from J; bases not matched to a gene: 9. CDR3 length: 16 amino acids. Per germline, CDR1 MNHEY and CDR2 SMNVEV (reference sequence). CDR3 in amino acids: CASKRGALIGANVLTF. CDR3 bases: TGTGCCAGTAAGCGGGGGGCCCTGATTGGGGCCAACGTCCTGACTTTC. The full variable domain, its missing parts supplied by reference TRBV27 and TRBJ2-6, is EAQVTQNPRYLITVTGKKLTVTCSQNMNHEYMSWYRQDPGLGLRQIYYSMNVEVTDKGDVPEGYKVSRKEKRNFPLILESPSPNQTSLYFCASKRGALIGANVLTFGAGSRLTVL.

Here the CDR3 DNA reads TGCGCCAGCAGCTCCGGAGTAGCGGGAGTTTTTATACCCGAGCAGTACTTC. It translates to CASSSGVAGVFIPEQYF. This chain links TRBV4-1 with TRBJ2-7; 9 bases line up with TRBD2. CDR1 and CDR2 (germline): MGHRA, YSYEKL. The CDR3 contains 17 residues. With V trimmed by 5 bases and J by 6 bases, 17 bases remained unmatched.

This clone showed up just a few times. The chain carries TRBV9 and TRBJ2-7; 11 bases line up with TRBD2. CDR1 is SGDLS, CDR2 YYNGEE, per germline. The length of the CDR3 is 15 residues. With 4 bases clipped from V and 2 bases from J, the junction kept 5 bases outside the gene matches. The CDR3 nucleotides read TGTGCCAGCAGCCCGAGTAGCGGGGGGGCCTACGAGCAGTACTTC. Its translation is CASSPSSGGAYEQYF.

The chain uses TRBV28 and TRBJ2-7; TRBD1 matches at 9 bases. This CDR3 has 16 amino acids. The J segment lost 3 bases and the V segment lost 6 bases, leaving 12 bases of the junction unmatched. Per germline, CDR1 MDHEN and CDR2 SYDVKM. The CDR3 reads CASSRGLGQGNYEQYF. The CDR3 nucleotides are TGTGCCAGCAGCCGGGGATTAGGACAGGGGAACTACGAGCAGTACTTC.

The chain links TRBV18 to TRBJ2-7, with D possibly being TRBD2 (6 bases). Germline CDR1 KGHSH, CDR2 LQKENI. This CDR3 has 14 residues. V was trimmed by 0 bases and J by 7 bases, leaving 13 bases between them. The CDR3 DNA follows: TGTGCCAGCTCACCACCGGTCGGGAGAGGAGAGCAGTACTTC. This encodes CASSPPVGRGEQYF.

This clone was picked up a small number of times. The genes are TRBV7-9 and TRBJ2-7, with 12 bases lining up with TRBD1. Germline CDR1 and CDR2: SEHNR and FQNEAQ (reference sequence). The V gene end was trimmed by 5 bases and the J gene end by 6 bases; junction bases not matched to a gene: 14. The CDR3 is 17 amino acids. CDR3 protein: CASSRMGGGTGGGEQYF. CDR3 bases: TGTGCCAGCAGCCGAATGGGGGGCGGGACAGGGGGCGGCGAGCAGTACTTC.

This clone was seen a handful of times. This chain joins TRBV2 and TRBJ2-3, with 10 bases matching TRBD2. The germline gives CDR1 SNHLY, CDR2 FYNNEI. The CDR3 extends over 15 amino acids. Unmatched junction bases numbered 9, after V lost 10 bases and J lost 2 bases. CDR3: CATWTGTSVTDTQYF. The CDR3 DNA reads as TGTGCCACTTGGACCGGGACTAGCGTCACAGATACGCAGTATTTT.

The V gene is TRBV4-3, the J gene TRBJ1-1; D call uncertain. The CDR3 runs 15 residues. Germline CDR1 and CDR2: LGHNA and YSLEER. The ends were cut back, 5 bases at V and 2 bases at J, with 15 bases in the middle. The CDR3 coding sequence is TGCGCCAGCAGCGCCGTAGCGTTTTTCAACACTGAAGCTTTCTTT. This translates into CASSAVAFFNTEAFF.

The chain links TRBV7-8 to TRBJ1-1, with 7 bases identical to TRBD1. Germline CDR1 is SGHVS and CDR2 is FQNEAQ. V gave up 5 bases and J gave up 1 base; unmatched junction bases: 13. The CDR3 runs to 17 residues. The CDR3 region has the DNA TGTGCCAGCAGCATTTCCCTTGGACAGGCGACGAACACTGAAGCTTTCTTT. Residues: CASSISLGQATNTEAFF.

The table lists this clone with a few counts. The rearrangement joins TRBV2 to TRBJ1-5; 7 bases are a match to TRBD1. Per the germline V gene, CDR1 is SNHLY and CDR2 is FYNNEI. The V and J ends lost 6 bases and 5 bases, in that order; junction bases with no gene match: 7. The CDR3 covers 14 residues. The chain's CDR3 is CASSSDRVDQPQHF. The CDR3 DNA is TGTGCCAGCAGCTCAGACAGGGTTGATCAGCCCCAGCATTTT.

There are a few counts of this clone. One end of the junction fails to match germline, which may point to a read error. The V and J genes are TRBV6-1 and TRBJ1-4, with TRBD1 matching 7 bases. The CDR3 covers 13 residues. CDR1 MNHNS and CDR2 SASEGT come from the germline V gene. CDR3 sequence (DNA): TGTGCCAGCAGTAGGGGGGAGTTTATGGGACAGATTTTT. Residues: CASSRGEFMGQIF.

This clone was counted only a few times. The V gene is TRBV7-8, the J gene TRBJ2-7; no reliable D call. The V gene's germline CDR1 is SGHVS and CDR2 FQNEAQ. This CDR3 has 15 amino acids. Trimming removed 1 base from V and 0 bases from J, with 10 bases in between. The CDR3, as DNA: TGTGCCAGCAGCTTAGACCAACTAAGCTCCTACGAGCAGTACTTC. Protein product: CASSLDQLSSYEQYF.

V is TRBV7-8 and J is TRBJ2-1; 9 nucleotides match TRBD1. Germline assignment: CDR1 SGHVS and CDR2 FQNEAQ. This CDR3 comprises 16 residues. V dropped 3 bases and J dropped 4; count of bases not matched to a gene: 7. CDR3 loop: CASSFTPGQGYNEQFF. The CDR3, as DNA: TGTGCCAGCAGCTTTACGCCGGGACAGGGATACAATGAGCAGTTCTTC.

This clone was found a few times. The genes are TRBV5-1 and TRBJ2-5, with D maybe TRBD1 (5 bases). Germline lookup yields CDR1 SGHRS and CDR2 YFSETQ. The V end was cut by 2 bases, the J end by 3 bases, with 8 bases between. The CDR3 contains 13 residues. This CDR3 is CASSLQAEETQYF. The CDR3 bases are TGCGCCAGCAGCTTACAGGCAGAAGAGACCCAGTACTTC. The variable domain in full, with the rest retrieved from reference TRBV5-1 and TRBJ2-5, is KAGVTQTPRYLIKTRGQQVTLSCSPISGHRSVSWYQQTPGQGLQFLFEYFSETQRNKGNFPGRFSGRQFSNSRSEMNVSTLELGDSALYLCASSLQAEETQYFGPGTRLLVL.

There are a few counts of this clone. The CDR3 sequence is CASSLGLTSYNEQFF. The DNA for the CDR3 is TGTGCCAGCAGCTTGGGACTCACCTCCTACAATGAGCAGTTCTTC. The chain is built from TRBV5-8 and TRBJ2-1; D is undetermined. This CDR3 has 15 amino acids. Per the germline V gene, CDR1 is SGHTS and CDR2 is YDEGEE. V gave up 0 bases and J gave up 0 bases, with 7 bases separating them. Complete variable domain (other parts from reference TRBV5-8 and TRBJ2-1): EAGVTQSPTHLIKTRGQQATLRCSPISGHTSVYWYQQALGLGLQFLLWYDEGEERNRGNFPPRFSGRQFPNYSSELNVNALELEDSALYLCASSLGLTSYNEQFFGPGTRLTVL.

This clone was observed a handful of times. The J gene is TRBJ2-1, the V gene TRBV2; 9 bases fit TRBD1. V was pared by 6 bases and J by 6 bases, with 9 bases of the junction left unmatched. This CDR3 spans 15 amino acids. Germline V CDR1 and CDR2: SNHLY, FYNNEI. The DNA for the CDR3 is TGTGCCAGCAGAGATAGACAGGGGGGGCCCAATGAGCAGTTCTTC. Protein: CASRDRQGGPNEQFF.

As to this clone: The junction does not match germline at one end; this may be a read error. This chain joins TRBV11-2 and TRBJ2-3, with no clear D. The CDR3 extends over 13 amino acids. Germline lookup yields CDR1 SGHAT and CDR2 FQNNGV. CDR3 loop: CARSLAPTDTQYF. The CDR3 DNA is TGTGCCAGAAGCTTAGCTCCCACAGATACGCAGTATTTT.